This T cell receptor (beta chain) was documented in a study of Graves' ophthalmopathy and Graves' hyperthyroidism. A few counts support this clonotype. The CDR3 extends over 16 amino acids. CDR1 MNHEY and CDR2 SMNVEV come from the germline V gene (reference sequence). J gave up 3 bases and V 8 bases, and 12 bases lay outside the gene matches. Diagnosis was based on clinical symptoms, serum thyroxine, TRAb, thyroid ultrasound and orbital computed tomography. Using RNA transcripts, the TCR beta CDR3 regions were amplified. Second-round multiplex PCR followed a first-round RT-PCR using HTBI primers. TCRdb used MiXCR to reprocess the multiplex PCR reads, holding one entry per CDR3 protein. The sample has 150,000 or so distinct CDR3 sequences, roughly two fifths seen once.

Sequenced material: peripheral blood. The chain combines TRBV27 with TRBJ2-7, with TRBD1 matching over 11 bases. The clonotype was recovered from a man under 40 with Graves' ophthalmopathy. The CDR3 bases are TGTGCCAGCTCACCCAAGGAGGGGACAGGGGGCTACGAGCAGTACTTC. Translation gives CASSPKEGTGGYEQYF.